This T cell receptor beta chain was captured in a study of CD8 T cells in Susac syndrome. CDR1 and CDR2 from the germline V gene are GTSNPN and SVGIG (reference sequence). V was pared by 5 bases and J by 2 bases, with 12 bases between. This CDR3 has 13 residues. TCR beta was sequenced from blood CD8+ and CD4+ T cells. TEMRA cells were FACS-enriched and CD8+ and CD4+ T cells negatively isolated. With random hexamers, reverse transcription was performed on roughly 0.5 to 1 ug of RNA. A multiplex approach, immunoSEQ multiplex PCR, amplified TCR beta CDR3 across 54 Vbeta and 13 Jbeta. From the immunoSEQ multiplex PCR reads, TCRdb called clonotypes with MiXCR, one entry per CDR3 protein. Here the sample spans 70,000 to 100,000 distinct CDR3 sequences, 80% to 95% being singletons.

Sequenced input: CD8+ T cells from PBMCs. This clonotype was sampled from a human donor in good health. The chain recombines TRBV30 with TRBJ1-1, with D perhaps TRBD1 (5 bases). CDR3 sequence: CAWFGGINTEAFF. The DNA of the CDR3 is TGTGCCTGGTTCGGGGGGATCAACACTGAAGCTTTCTTT.